Shown below are 29 T cell receptor beta chains from a single sample sequenced in a study of blood T cell repertoires in COVID-19. The data were produced by immunoSEQ multiplex PCR, yet TCRdb's version contains in-frame clones alone and is incomplete. Of 150,000 to 190,000 clones in the sample, 80% to 90% were seen once. The sequenced material came from peripheral blood. The receptors were gathered from a woman aged 60-75 years with COVID-19, enrolled during active disease.

V usage is TRBV5-8 and J usage is TRBJ1-1; TRBD1 is a possible D gene (5 bases). The germline gives CDR1 SGHTS, CDR2 YDEGEE. The V gene lost 4 bases and the J gene lost 3 bases, with 19 bases spanning the gap. The CDR3 consists of 16 residues. Written as DNA, the CDR3 is TGTGCCAGCAGCCTAATTAGGGGCACAGGTGACACTGAAGCTTTCTTT. This codes for CASSLIRGTGDTEAFF.

The chain recombines TRBV10-3 with TRBJ2-1; 12 bases line up with TRBD2. The V gene's germline CDR1 is ENHRY and CDR2 SYGVKD. Trimming cost V 9 bases and J 8 bases; bases outside gene matches: 5. The CDR3 is 13 amino acids. The CDR3 spells CAISGLAGYEQFF. The CDR3 DNA sequence: TGTGCCATATCGGGACTAGCGGGCTATGAGCAGTTCTTC.

The rearrangement links TRBV5-1 to TRBJ2-1, with D possibly being TRBD1 (5 bases). The V and J ends lost 4 bases and 10 bases respectively, with 12 bases between them. The CDR3 has 12 amino acids. The germline CDR1 and CDR2 sequences are SGHRS and YFSETQ. CDR3 coding DNA: TGCGCCAGCAGCCAGTGGGGCGTAGAGCAGTTCTTC. This encodes CASSQWGVEQFF.

The chain employs TRBV7-9 and TRBJ1-1; D is unresolved. Trimming removed 3 bases at V and 4 bases at J, with 9 bases between. CDR1 and CDR2 (germline): SEHNR, FQNEAQ (reference sequence). There are 13 residues in the CDR3. This CDR3 reads CASSFFVATEAFF. The CDR3 bases are TGTGCCAGCAGCTTTTTCGTAGCCACTGAAGCTTTCTTT.

The chain recombines TRBV28 with TRBJ1-2, with D perhaps matching TRBD1 (5 bases). This CDR3 spans 12 amino acids. Germline V CDR1 and CDR2: MDHEN, SYDVKM. The ends were cut back, 5 bases at V and 2 bases at J, with 6 bases in the middle. The CDR3 reads CASSDSNYGYTF. The CDR3 nucleotides read TGTGCCAGCAGTGACAGCAACTATGGCTACACCTTC.

V is TRBV11-2 and J is TRBJ1-1; D perhaps matches TRBD1 (6 bases). CDR3 length equals 17 residues. Germline CDR1 SGHAT, CDR2 FQNNGV. V shed 1 base and J shed 0 bases, with 15 bases lying between them. As DNA, the CDR3 is TGTGCCAGCAGCTTAGGGTGGGACACTTTCATGAACACTGAAGCTTTCTTT. This translates into CASSLGWDTFMNTEAFF. The complete variable domain, with remaining parts taken from reference TRBV11-2 and TRBJ1-1, reads EAGVAQSPRYKIIEKRQSVAFWCNPISGHATLYWYQQILGQGPKLLIQFQNNGVVDDSQLPKDRFSAERLKGVDSTLKIQPAKLEDSAVYLCASSLGWDTFMNTEAFFGQGTRLTVV.

This clone was detected a few times. In the same sample, other DNA sequences code for this CDR3. The rearrangement joins TRBV18 to TRBJ1-1; a possible D gene is TRBD1 (5 bases). Trimming shortened V by 4 bases and J by 1 base, and 10 bases separated the two germline ends. CDR1 and CDR2 from the germline V gene are KGHSH and LQKENI. This CDR3 is built from 14 residues. The CDR3 sequence: CASSQDRKNTEAFF. The DNA of the CDR3 is TGTGCCAGCTCACAAGACAGAAAGAACACTGAAGCTTTCTTT.

The V call is TRBV9, the J call TRBJ2-5; TRBD2 matches 15 bases. This CDR3 spans 17 amino acids. Germline V gene lookup returns CDR1 SGDLS and CDR2 YYNGEE. The ends lost 3 bases at V and 4 bases at J; junction bases unmatched: 7. The CDR3 is CASSEGLAGGRGETQYF. The CDR3 DNA reads as TGTGCCAGCAGCGAGGGACTAGCGGGAGGTAGGGGAGAGACCCAGTACTTC.

In its sample, this clone was seen once. The gene calls are TRBV5-1 and TRBJ1-5; unclear D gene. The V gene's germline CDR1 is SGHRS and CDR2 YFSETQ. V lost 0 bases to trimming and J lost 7 bases, with 8 bases between them. The CDR3 has 13 amino acids. In DNA, the CDR3 is TGCGCCAGCAGCTTGGTATCGGGGCAGCCCCAGCATTTT. Translating gives CASSLVSGQPQHF.

The table lists this clone with a count of one. The CDR3 reads CASSIGQVYEQYF. For the CDR3, the DNA is TGTGCCAGCAGCATAGGACAGGTCTACGAGCAGTACTTC. The chain joins TRBV5-5 to TRBJ2-7; 7 bases fit TRBD1. Germline V gene sequence: CDR1 SGHKS, CDR2 YYEKEE (reference sequence). V trimming: 4 bases; J trimming: 3 bases; junction bases outside the gene matches: 4. The CDR3 is 13 residues long.

V is TRBV2 and J is TRBJ1-1; the match to TRBD1 covers 7 bases. There are 14 residues in the CDR3. CDR1 is SNHLY, CDR2 FYNNEI, per germline. The V and J ends lost 6 bases and 4 bases, in that order; junction bases with no gene match: 8. The CDR3 region has the DNA TGTGCCAGCAGCAGCCACAGGGGAGGCACTGAAGCTTTCTTT. Its translation is CASSSHRGGTEAFF.

The gene calls are TRBV7-9 and TRBJ1-1; D remains ambiguous. Germline loops: CDR1 SEHNR, CDR2 FQNEAQ (reference sequence). The CDR3 is 14 amino acids. V was shortened by 7 bases and J by 2 bases, with 14 bases between the two germline ends. DNA for the CDR3: TGTGCCAGCACCCTCTCGGCGGTTAACACTGAAGCTTTCTTT. It encodes CASTLSAVNTEAFF.

This chain connects TRBV7-2 to TRBJ1-3; maybe TRBD1 (5 bases). Germline CDR1 and CDR2: SGHTA and FQGNSA. This CDR3 comprises 14 residues. V shed 0 bases and J shed 2 bases, with 5 bases lying between them. The CDR3 DNA reads TGTGCCAGCAGCTTAGCGACAGCTGGAAACACCATATATTTT. Translated, it gives CASSLATAGNTIYF.

This clone was counted a single time. The chain links TRBV27 to TRBJ1-1; possibly TRBD1 for D (6 bases). Germline V gene lookup returns CDR1 MNHEY and CDR2 SMNVEV (reference sequence). V was shortened by 0 bases and J by 7 bases, with 9 bases between the two germline ends. The CDR3 has 13 amino acids. CDR3 in DNA: TGTGCCAGCAGTTTATCGATACAGGGTGAAGCTTTCTTT. This encodes CASSLSIQGEAFF.

The J gene is TRBJ1-1, the V gene TRBV18; a weak D match, TRBD1 (5 bases). Trimming removed 2 bases at V and 1 base at J, with 5 bases between. The CDR3 is 13 amino acids. The germline V gene encodes CDR1 KGHSH and CDR2 LQKENI. Here the CDR3 DNA reads TGTGCCAGCTCACCAACAGGGAACACTGAAGCTTTCTTT. It translates to CASSPTGNTEAFF.

The rearrangement links TRBV20-1 to TRBJ1-2; D is ambiguous. This CDR3 spans 11 amino acids. Germline CDR1 reads DFQATT; CDR2 reads SNEGSKA (reference sequence). V lost 4 bases and J lost 8, with 11 bases in between. The CDR3, as DNA: TGCAGTGCTACTCTCTCCGGGGGCTACACCTTC. Protein product: CSATLSGGYTF.

The chain uses TRBV18 and TRBJ2-3; 8 bases fit TRBD1. The CDR3 contains 15 residues. Germline V CDR1 and CDR2: KGHSH, LQKENI. V shed 4 bases and J 4 bases; nucleotides not matched to a gene: 7. The CDR3 loop reads CASSQQGAGADTQYF. Written as DNA, the CDR3 is TGTGCCAGCTCACAGCAGGGGGCCGGGGCAGATACGCAGTATTTT.

This sequence joins TRBV5-4 and TRBJ2-3, with 10 bases identical to TRBD2. Germline V gives CDR1 SGHNT, CDR2 YYREEE (reference sequence). V lost 4 bases and J lost 0; bases outside the gene matches: 11. This CDR3 has 18 residues. DNA for the CDR3: TGTGCCAGCAGCCCTTCTAGCGGGAGACGTCTAAGCACAGATACGCAGTATTTT. It codes for CASSPSSGRRLSTDTQYF.

V usage is TRBV19 and J usage is TRBJ1-2, with a possible D match to TRBD1 (5 bases). Germline values: CDR1 LNHDA, CDR2 SQIVND (reference sequence). V shed 3 bases and J shed 1 base, with 12 bases lying between them. CDR3 size: 15 residues. This CDR3 is CASSMGRTINYGYTF. CDR3 coding DNA: TGTGCCAGTAGTATGGGGCGTACTATTAACTATGGCTACACCTTC.

The J gene is TRBJ2-1, the V gene TRBV18; D ambiguous. Germline V gene lookup returns CDR1 KGHSH and CDR2 LQKENI. Between the trimmed V and J ends, which lost 3 bases and 4 bases, there was a span of 13 bases. The CDR3 has 15 residues. The DNA of the CDR3 is TGTGCCAGCTCACCCCATCCCCAGGCATACAATGAGCAGTTCTTC. Its protein product is CASSPHPQAYNEQFF. Full variable domain (rest looked up from reference TRBV18 and TRBJ2-1): NAGVMQNPRHLVRRRGQEARLRCSPMKGHSHVYWYRQLPEEGLKFMVYLQKENIIDESGMPKERFSAEFPKEGPSILRIQQVVRGDSAAYFCASSPHPQAYNEQFFGPGTRLTVL.

This clone occurred a few times. The gene calls are TRBV19 and TRBJ1-6; 7 nucleotides match TRBD1. V lost 7 bases to trimming and J lost 5 bases; unmatched junction nucleotides: 5. CDR3 length equals 14 residues. Germline V gives CDR1 LNHDA, CDR2 SQIVND (reference sequence). CDR3 nucleotides: TGTGCCAGTAAGAAGACAGGGAATAATTCACCCCTCCACTTT. Its protein product is CASKKTGNNSPLHF.

This clone was seen a handful of times. V is TRBV19 and J is TRBJ1-1; perhaps TRBD1 as D (5 bases). The CDR3 spans 14 residues. CDR1 and CDR2 (germline): LNHDA, SQIVND (reference sequence). V gave up 7 bases and J gave up 5 bases, with 17 bases separating them. Written as DNA, the CDR3 is TGTGCCAGTACCGCGGCCGGCGGGGGAACTGAAGCTTTCTTT. Translating it yields CASTAAGGGTEAFF.

The genes are TRBV7-2 and TRBJ2-2; TRBD1 agrees at 11 bases. CDR3 length: 16 residues. Trimming took 5 bases from V and 6 from J; bases not matched to a gene: 8. Germline V lookup: CDR1 SGHTA, CDR2 FQGNSA. CDR3 region: CASSVRRGQGAGELFF. In nucleotides, the CDR3 is TGTGCCAGCAGCGTGAGGCGGGGACAGGGGGCCGGGGAGCTGTTTTTT.

The chain's CDR3 is CAIGDRGFGAYGYTF. CDR3 nucleotide sequence: TGTGCCATCGGGGACAGGGGGTTTGGTGCCTATGGCTACACCTTC. The chain has TRBV6-5 and TRBJ1-2; 11 nucleotides align to TRBD1. The length of the CDR3 is 15 residues. CDR1 MNHEY and CDR2 SVGAGI come from the germline V gene. The ends lost 10 bases at V and 4 bases at J; junction bases unmatched: 11.

V gene TRBV5-4 combines with J gene TRBJ1-1; no clear D gene. Per germline, CDR1 SGHNT and CDR2 YYREEE (reference sequence). This CDR3 has 14 amino acids. The germline V and J ends were trimmed by 2 bases and 1 base, with 9 bases remaining between them. The chain's CDR3 is CASSFTQSNTEAFF. The DNA of the CDR3 is TGTGCCAGCAGCTTCACCCAGTCGAACACTGAAGCTTTCTTT.

The chain is built from TRBV5-1 and TRBJ1-1; TRBD1 matches 10 bases. The germline CDR1 and CDR2 sequences are SGHRS and YFSETQ. V shed 2 bases and J 4 bases; nucleotides not matched to a gene: 2. The CDR3 extends over 14 amino acids. This CDR3 reads CASSFDRGLTEAFF. The CDR3 nucleotides are TGCGCCAGCAGCTTTGACAGGGGGCTCACTGAAGCTTTCTTT. The complete variable domain, with remaining parts taken from reference TRBV5-1 and TRBJ1-1, reads KAGVTQTPRYLIKTRGQQVTLSCSPISGHRSVSWYQQTPGQGLQFLFEYFSETQRNKGNFPGRFSGRQFSNSRSEMNVSTLELGDSALYLCASSFDRGLTEAFFGQGTRLTVV.

The chain combines TRBV6-5 with TRBJ1-2; 7 bases agree with TRBD1. V gave up 6 bases and J gave up 5 bases; unmatched junction bases: 9. Germline V gene data show CDR1 as MNHEY and CDR2 as SVGAGI. The CDR3 sequence is 14 residues long. DNA for the CDR3: TGTGCCAGCAGCCTTGACAGGGACGTATATGGCTACACCTTC. Translating it yields CASSLDRDVYGYTF.

This chain links TRBV11-2 with TRBJ2-1, with D maybe TRBD2 (6 bases). Trimming took off 5 bases at V and 9 bases at J, with 11 bases between the two ends. This CDR3 has 12 amino acids. Germline V gene lookup returns CDR1 SGHAT and CDR2 FQNNGV. The CDR3 loop is CASSPRDSEQFF. CDR3 sequence (DNA): TGTGCCAGCAGCCCGCGGGACTCTGAGCAGTTCTTC.

The J gene is TRBJ2-5, the V gene TRBV5-5; 7 bases are shared with TRBD1. Trimming took 4 bases from V and 2 from J; bases not matched to a gene: 5. The germline CDR1 and CDR2 sequences are SGHKS and YYEKEE (reference sequence). The CDR3 runs to 14 residues. The chain's CDR3 is CASSERTGQETQYF. DNA of the CDR3: TGTGCCAGCAGCGAGCGGACAGGACAAGAGACCCAGTACTTC. The full variable domain, rest sourced from reference TRBV5-5 and TRBJ2-5, is DAGVTQSPTHLIKTRGQQVTLRCSPISGHKSVSWYQQVLGQGPQFIFQYYEKEERGRGNFPDRFSARQFPNYSSELNVNALLLGDSALYLCASSERTGQETQYFGPGTRLLVL.